Presented here are 8 T cell receptor beta chains from one specimen sequenced in a study of blood T cell repertoires in COVID-19. Sequenced by immunoSEQ multiplex PCR; TCRdb stores in-frame clones only, minus some. The sample carries about 150,000 clones, over 80% recorded once. Material for sequencing was peripheral blood. The receptors were gathered from a man over 45 with active COVID-19.

V usage is TRBV6-6 and J usage is TRBJ2-1; D is ambiguous. Germline V gene lookup returns CDR1 MNHNY and CDR2 SVGAGI (reference sequence). The CDR3 loop spans 13 amino acids. V was pared by 0 bases and J by 10 bases, with 10 bases between. The CDR3 loop is CASSYSKGGEQFF. The CDR3 region has the DNA TGTGCCAGCAGTTACTCGAAAGGCGGAGAGCAGTTCTTC.

This chain uses TRBV25-1 with TRBJ1-1; D not certain. Germline CDR1 MGHDK, CDR2 SYGVNS. CDR3 length: 16 residues. V dropped 3 bases and J dropped 2 bases, with 16 bases sitting between them. The CDR3 DNA reads as TGTGCCAGCAGTGACCCTTTTGGGCAGACCAACACTGAAGCTTTCTTT. Translated, it gives CASSDPFGQTNTEAFF.

The chain has TRBV4-1 and TRBJ1-2; TRBD1 agrees at 9 bases. Per germline, CDR1 MGHRA and CDR2 YSYEKL. V was clipped by 3 bases and J by 3 bases; unmatched bases: 8. The CDR3 totals 16 residues. In nucleotides, the CDR3 is TGCGCCAGCAGCCACCCGACAGGGGGTATGGACTATGGCTACACCTTC. Its translation is CASSHPTGGMDYGYTF.

This chain joins TRBV23-1 and TRBJ2-7; 7 nucleotides line up with TRBD2. TRBV23-1 is reported as an ORF; its role is uncertain. V lost 0 bases to trimming and J lost 3 bases; unmatched junction nucleotides: 17. CDR3 length equals 19 residues. The CDR3 sequence is CASSQSPWLGEGMGYEQYF. The CDR3 region has the DNA TGCGCCAGCAGTCAATCGCCTTGGTTGGGGGAGGGGATGGGCTACGAGCAGTACTTC.

The chain joins TRBV10-1 to TRBJ1-2; TRBD1 is a possible D gene (6 bases). Looked up from germline, CDR1 is WNHNN and CDR2 is SYGVQD (reference sequence). V was cut by 2 bases and J by 8 bases, with 15 bases left in between. The CDR3 totals 14 residues. The CDR3 nucleotides are TGCGCCAGCAGTGAGCTCGGGACAAGGCCCGGCTACACCTTC. As protein: CASSELGTRPGYTF.

The V and J genes are TRBV5-6 and TRBJ1-3, with TRBD1 matching 8 bases. The CDR3 covers 16 residues. Germline-derived CDR1 and CDR2 are SGHDT and YYEEEE. Trimming at V came to 0 bases and at J to 6 bases, leaving 8 bases not matched to a gene. CDR3 sequence reads: CASSLAGTGRKNTIYF. The CDR3 DNA sequence: TGTGCCAGCAGCTTGGCCGGGACAGGAAGGAAAAACACCATATATTTT.

The chain recombines TRBV6-1 with TRBJ2-1; D remains unclear. Germline-derived CDR1 and CDR2 are MNHNS and SASEGT. V lost 0 bases, J lost 0 bases, and 9 bases lay in between. There are 16 residues in the CDR3. The CDR3: CASSEALPSSYNEQFF. In nucleotides, the CDR3 is TGTGCCAGCAGTGAAGCACTCCCTAGCTCCTACAATGAGCAGTTCTTC.

The chain employs TRBV23-1 and TRBJ2-1; 7 bases line up with TRBD1. TRBV23-1 is identified as an open reading frame with a role that is uncertain. V dropped 3 bases and J dropped 4; count of bases not matched to a gene: 12. There are 17 residues in the CDR3. The CDR3 DNA is TGCGCCAGCAGTCACATCCTAACAGGGGACCTATACAATGAGCAGTTCTTC. Translating gives CASSHILTGDLYNEQFF.